Below, 17 T cell receptor beta chains from the same sample are listed, as sequenced in a study of blood T cell repertoires in COVID-19. The data were produced by immunoSEQ multiplex PCR, yet TCRdb's version contains in-frame clones alone and is incomplete. Found here are tens of thousands of clones, around 91% of them singletons; the top ten hold approximately 20%. Material: peripheral blood. These receptors were taken from an elderly man with acute or convalescent COVID-19.

The J gene is TRBJ1-2, the V gene TRBV27, with TRBD1 matching over 10 bases. Germline lookup yields CDR1 MNHEY and CDR2 SMNVEV (reference sequence). J was trimmed by 6 bases and V by 6 bases; bases with no gene match: 7. This CDR3 spans 14 amino acids. This CDR3 is CASRDRGQYDGYTF. The CDR3 nucleotides are TGTGCCAGCAGAGACAGGGGGCAGTACGATGGCTACACCTTC.

V is TRBV2 and J is TRBJ1-2; D gene unclear. V was cut by 5 bases and J by 1 base, with 11 bases left in between. The CDR3 contains 14 residues. CDR1 is SNHLY and CDR2 is FYNNEI in the germline V gene. The CDR3 loop reads CASSPRSDNYGYTF. The CDR3 DNA reads TGTGCCAGCAGTCCGCGGAGTGATAACTATGGCTACACCTTC.

This clone was detected once. CDR3 in DNA: TGCGCCAGCAGCTTGGAAACAGGGAATGGCTACACCTTC. Its translation: CASSLETGNGYTF. The J gene is TRBJ1-2, the V gene TRBV5-1; weak D call: TRBD1 (6 bases). Trimming removed 0 bases from V and 6 bases from J, with 9 bases in between. CDR1 is SGHRS and CDR2 is YFSETQ in the germline V gene. This CDR3 spans 13 amino acids.

The chain links TRBV19 to TRBJ2-7; no reliable D call. Germline V CDR1 and CDR2: LNHDA, SQIVND (reference sequence). V gave up 1 base and J gave up 3 bases, with 10 bases separating them. CDR3 length equals 14 residues. CDR3 sequence reads: CASSIADKFYEQYF. The CDR3 nucleotides read TGTGCCAGTAGTATAGCTGACAAGTTCTACGAGCAGTACTTC.

This chain joins TRBV6-2 or TRBV6-3 and TRBJ2-7; tentatively, D is TRBD2 (5 bases). V was cut by 0 bases and J by 5 bases, with 11 bases left in between. CDR1 and CDR2 from the germline V gene are MNHEY and SVGEGT. This CDR3 has 14 residues. Written as DNA, the CDR3 is TGTGCCAGCAGTTACTCGGGGAGTACCCACGAGCAGTACTTC. Residues: CASSYSGSTHEQYF.

This sequence joins TRBV28 and TRBJ2-7; 8 positions match TRBD1. Losses at the gene ends were 2 bases for V and 9 bases for J; bases not matched to a gene: 9. CDR1 is MDHEN and CDR2 is SYDVKM in the germline V gene. CDR3 length: 14 amino acids. This CDR3 reads CASSLKVGQEGQYF. The CDR3 bases are TGTGCCAGCAGTTTAAAAGTGGGACAGGAGGGGCAGTACTTC.

This clone was observed a few times. V and J are TRBV4-2 and TRBJ2-3; TRBD2 might be the D (6 bases). This CDR3 has 14 amino acids. The germline V and J ends were trimmed by 7 bases and 1 base, with 12 bases remaining between them. Germline CDR1 is LGHNA and CDR2 is YNFKEQ. The CDR3 bases are TGTGCCAGCACCGGGCCGGGAGGCACAGATACGCAGTATTTT. This codes for CASTGPGGTDTQYF.

This clone was picked up one time. The same CDR3 arises from other DNA sequences in this sample as well. This sequence joins TRBV29-1 and TRBJ1-1; no firm D call. V lost 6 bases to trimming and J lost 2 bases, with 7 bases between them. The CDR3 covers 11 residues. Germline V gene sequence: CDR1 SQVTM, CDR2 ANQGSEA. The CDR3 here is CSVERNTEAFF. CDR3 nucleotides: TGCAGCGTCGAGAGAAACACTGAAGCTTTCTTT.

The genes are TRBV11-1 and TRBJ2-6; perhaps TRBD2 as D (6 bases). Germline assignment: CDR1 SGHAT and CDR2 FQDESV (reference sequence). V was clipped by 5 bases and J by 1 base, with 9 bases between them. CDR3 length equals 15 residues. The CDR3 loop is CASSGRGSGANVLTF. The CDR3 nucleotides are TGTGCCAGCAGCGGGCGGGGATCTGGGGCCAACGTCCTGACTTTC.

The chain couples TRBV5-5 to TRBJ2-7, with D unresolved. The CDR3 totals 12 residues. V was pared by 2 bases and J by 2 bases, with 5 bases between. CDR1 and CDR2 from the germline V gene are SGHKS and YYEKEE (reference sequence). CDR3 DNA sequence: TGTGCCAGCAGCTTCTCAGCCTACGAGCAGTACTTC. Encoded protein: CASSFSAYEQYF.

The chain is built from TRBV27 and TRBJ1-3; D is perhaps TRBD1 (6 bases). This CDR3 has 17 residues. The germline CDR1 and CDR2 sequences are MNHEY and SMNVEV (reference sequence). V lost 4 bases and J lost 0, with 16 bases in between. CDR3: CASSSRQGLGSGNTIYF. As DNA, the CDR3 is TGTGCCAGCAGTTCTCGGCAGGGGTTAGGCTCTGGAAACACCATATATTTT.

This chain uses TRBV10-3 with TRBJ1-1; 8 nucleotides agree with TRBD1. The length of the CDR3 is 14 residues. V dropped 6 bases and J dropped 1; count of bases not matched to a gene: 4. Germline CDR1 ENHRY, CDR2 SYGVKD. DNA of the CDR3: TGTGCCATCAGCCAGACAGGGGCGAACACTGAAGCTTTCTTT. It encodes CAISQTGANTEAFF.

This chain uses TRBV6-2 or TRBV6-3 with TRBJ2-1; 10 nucleotides agree with TRBD1. The CDR3 has 15 residues. In germline, CDR1 is MNHEY, CDR2 SVGEGT. The trim removed 5 bases at V and 6 bases at J, leaving 7 bases unmatched. CDR3 DNA: TGTGCCAGCAGTACCGGGACAGGGGTTCCCAATGAGCAGTTCTTC. Translating gives CASSTGTGVPNEQFF.

The sample holds a few counts of this clone. The rearrangement joins TRBV7-2 to TRBJ2-1; 9 positions agree with TRBD2. The CDR3 has 15 residues. Germline assignment: CDR1 SGHTA and CDR2 FQGNSA. Trimming at V came to 5 bases and at J to 9 bases, leaving 11 bases not matched to a gene. The DNA of the CDR3 is TGTGCCAGCAGCCCTCGGGCGGGGGGGCCGAGTGAGCAGTTCTTC. Protein: CASSPRAGGPSEQFF.

This chain connects TRBV9 to TRBJ2-7, with 9 bases aligning to TRBD1. This CDR3 has 18 amino acids. Trimming took 0 bases from V and 2 from J; bases not matched to a gene: 12. Germline loops: CDR1 SGDLS, CDR2 YYNGEE. The CDR3 is CASSVAPGQGILTYEQYF. Here the CDR3 DNA reads TGTGCCAGCAGCGTAGCCCCGGGACAGGGTATTTTAACCTACGAGCAGTACTTC. The entire variable domain, with the rest obtained from reference TRBV9 and TRBJ2-7, is as follows: DSGVTQTPKHLITATGQRVTLRCSPRSGDLSVYWYQQSLDQGLQFLIQYYNGEERAKGNILERFSAQQFPDLHSELNLSSLELGDSALYFCASSVAPGQGILTYEQYFGPGTRLTVT.

The V and J genes are TRBV11-2 and TRBJ1-3; D not certain. Trimming took off 3 bases at V and 2 bases at J, with 8 bases between the two ends. CDR3 length: 14 residues. Per the germline V gene, CDR1 is SGHAT and CDR2 is FQNNGV. CDR3 sequence reads: CASSFGGPGNTIYF. The CDR3 DNA sequence: TGTGCCAGCAGCTTCGGAGGGCCTGGAAACACCATATATTTT.

The genes are TRBV20-1 and TRBJ1-3; 7 bases are shared with TRBD1. CDR3 length equals 15 residues. Germline V CDR1 and CDR2: DFQATT, SNEGSKA (reference sequence). The V gene end was trimmed by 3 bases and the J gene end by 1 base; junction bases not matched to a gene: 6. For the CDR3, the DNA is TGCAGTGCTAGTGATGCAGGGGGGTCTGGAAACACCATATATTTT. It translates to CSASDAGGSGNTIYF.